The 9 T cell receptor beta chains reported below all come from one sample, sequenced in a study of T-cell reconstitution after alpha-beta-depleted transplantation in children. The library targeted TCRbeta and was prepared with unique molecular identifiers. TCRdb redid the calling of the PCR reads with MiXCR, one entry per CDR3 protein. The sample lists 350,000 to 400,000 distinct CDR3 sequences; approximately 20% were seen once. Sample: PBMCs from the stem cell graft donor, taken from the stem cell graft. Receptors were obtained from a human donor who donated a stem cell graft to a child with acute myeloid leukemia.

The chain employs TRBV10-3 and TRBJ1-4; 9 bases map to TRBD1. The germline V gene encodes CDR1 ENHRY and CDR2 SYGVKD. The ends lost 4 bases at V and 7 bases at J; junction bases unmatched: 13. The CDR3 is 17 amino acids. The CDR3 bases are TGTGCCATCAGTGGTGGACAGGGGCCCGGAGTGGGTGAAAAACTGTTTTTT. As protein: CAISGGQGPGVGEKLFF.

In regard to this clonotype: One end of the junction fails to match germline, which may point to a read error. The chain links TRBV11-3 to TRBJ2-7, with a weak D call TRBD2 (6 bases). The CDR3 consists of 11 residues. Germline CDR1 reads SGHNT; CDR2 reads YENEEA. This CDR3 reads CASSLARDFHF. The CDR3 nucleotides read TGTGCCAGCAGCTTAGCCCGGGACTTTCACTTC. Drawing the rest from reference TRBV11-3 and TRBJ2-7, the complete variable domain is EAGVVQSPRYKIIEKKQPVAFWCNPISGHNTLYWYLQNLGQGPELLIRYENEEAVDDSQLPKDRFSAERLKGVDSTLKIQPAELGDSAVYLCASSLARDFHFGPGTRLTVT.

For the CDR3, the DNA is TGTGCCAGCAGCGCTCAACTAGCGAAGACCTACAATGAGCAGTTCTTC. Amino acids: CASSAQLAKTYNEQFF. This chain connects TRBV25-1 to TRBJ2-1; the match to TRBD2 covers 7 bases. This CDR3 contains 16 residues. Germline loops: CDR1 MGHDK, CDR2 SYGVNS. With V trimmed by 6 bases and J by 2 bases, 10 bases remained unmatched.

The chain employs TRBV5-1 and TRBJ2-3; no clear D. CDR1 is SGHRS, CDR2 YFSETQ, per germline. The V and J ends lost 0 bases and 4 bases respectively, with 9 bases between them. The CDR3 has 14 residues. The CDR3 reads CASSLVGRPDTQYF. CDR3 nucleotides: TGCGCCAGCAGCTTGGTGGGTCGGCCAGATACGCAGTATTTT.

This clonotype has more than one count but fewer than ten. The chain couples TRBV4-1 to TRBJ2-7; D gene unclear. V gave up 0 bases and J gave up 5 bases, with 14 bases separating them. The CDR3 sequence is 15 residues long. CDR1 is MGHRA, CDR2 YSYEKL, per germline. The CDR3 nucleotides read TGCGCCAGCAGCCAAGATGTACCGGGCCTAGACGAGCAGTACTTC. Translated, it gives CASSQDVPGLDEQYF.

The CDR3 bases are TGTGCCAGCAGTTGGGGAGCGGGAGGGCCCAGGGATGAGCAGTTCTTC. Translation gives CASSWGAGGPRDEQFF. The chain carries TRBV28 and TRBJ2-1; TRBD2 matches at 10 bases. CDR1 MDHEN and CDR2 SYDVKM come from the germline V gene. Germline trimming cut 4 bases from V and 8 bases from J; bases unmatched to any gene: 11. This CDR3 has 16 amino acids.

V usage is TRBV5-1 and J usage is TRBJ2-1; D is perhaps TRBD1 or TRBD2 (6 bases each). V lost 4 bases and J 1 base, leaving 18 bases between the germline ends. The CDR3 is 17 residues long. Germline assignment: CDR1 SGHRS and CDR2 YFSETQ. The CDR3 nucleotides are TGCGCCAGCAGCCCAAACGGAGGGCAGGGGTCCTACAATGAGCAGTTCTTC. Translating it yields CASSPNGGQGSYNEQFF.

The chain employs TRBV12-3 or TRBV12-4 and TRBJ2-1; TRBD2 matches 12 bases. The CDR3 totals 14 residues. Germline trimming cut 4 bases from V and 9 bases from J; bases unmatched to any gene: 4. The CDR3 loop reads CASSSRLAGVEQFF. The CDR3 DNA reads TGTGCCAGCAGTTCCAGACTAGCGGGAGTTGAGCAGTTCTTC.

This clonotype was counted ten times or more. The CDR3 DNA sequence: TGTGCCAGCAGTGAATCGGGAACGGGGGGGACTGAAGCTTTCTTT. Protein product: CASSESGTGGTEAFF. The chain uses TRBV25-1 and TRBJ1-1; maybe TRBD1 (5 bases). Germline loops: CDR1 MGHDK, CDR2 SYGVNS. The CDR3 loop spans 15 amino acids. Between the trimmed V and J ends, which lost 1 base and 5 bases, there was a span of 14 bases.